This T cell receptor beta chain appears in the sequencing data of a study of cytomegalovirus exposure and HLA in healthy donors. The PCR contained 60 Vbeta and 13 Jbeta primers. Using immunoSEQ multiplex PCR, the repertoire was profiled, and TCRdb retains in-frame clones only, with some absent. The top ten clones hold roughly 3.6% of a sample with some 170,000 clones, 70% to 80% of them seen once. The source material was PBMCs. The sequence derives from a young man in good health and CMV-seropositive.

Here the CDR3 reads CASRARQGAAEKLFF. CDR3 coding DNA: TGCGCCAGCAGGGCGAGACAGGGGGCGGCTGAAAAACTGTTTTTT. The chain combines TRBV5-1 with TRBJ1-4, with 10 bases that match TRBD1. The CDR3 is 15 amino acids. J gave up 7 bases and V 5 bases, and 8 bases lay outside the gene matches. Per germline, CDR1 SGHRS and CDR2 YFSETQ.